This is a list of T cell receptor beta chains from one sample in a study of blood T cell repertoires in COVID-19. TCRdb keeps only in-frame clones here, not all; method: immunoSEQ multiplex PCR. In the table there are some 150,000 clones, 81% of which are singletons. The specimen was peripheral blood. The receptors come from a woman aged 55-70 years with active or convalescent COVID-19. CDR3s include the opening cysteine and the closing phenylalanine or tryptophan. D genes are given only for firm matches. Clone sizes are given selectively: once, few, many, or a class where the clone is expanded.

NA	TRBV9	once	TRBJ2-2	CASSTPYPTGSTGELFF	TGTGCCAGCAGCACTCCATACCCGACAGGCAGTACCGGGGAGCTGTTTTTT
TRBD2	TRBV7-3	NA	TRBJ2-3	CASSSGLAGGTDTQYF	TGTGCCAGCAGCTCCGGACTAGCGGGAGGGACAGATACGCAGTATTTT
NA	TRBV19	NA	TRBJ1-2	CASRPGSAGYTF	TGTGCCAGTAGGCCGGGTTCGGCTGGCTACACCTTC
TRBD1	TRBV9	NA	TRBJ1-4	CASSVAEGQANEKLFF	TGTGCCAGCAGCGTAGCTGAGGGACAGGCTAATGAAAAACTGTTTTTT
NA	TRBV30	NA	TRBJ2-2	CAWSETGDTGELFF	TGTGCCTGGAGTGAGACAGGCGACACCGGGGAGCTGTTTTTT
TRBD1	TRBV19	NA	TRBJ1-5	CASSQDRFSQPQHF	TGTGCCAGTAGTCAGGACAGGTTTAGTCAGCCCCAGCATTTT
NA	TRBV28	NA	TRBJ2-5	CATGGSGRGQETQYF	TGTGCCACCGGAGGCAGTGGGAGGGGGCAAGAGACCCAGTACTTC
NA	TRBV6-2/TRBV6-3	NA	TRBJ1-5	CASSYEQGSNQPQHF	TGTGCCAGCAGTTATGAACAGGGCAGCAATCAGCCCCAGCATTTT
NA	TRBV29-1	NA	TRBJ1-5	CSVGEGVQPQHF	TGCAGCGTAGGGGAAGGGGTTCAGCCCCAGCATTTT
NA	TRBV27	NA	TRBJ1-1	CASSSAAKGYTEAFF	TGTGCCAGCAGTTCGGCGGCCAAGGGGTACACTGAAGCTTTCTTT
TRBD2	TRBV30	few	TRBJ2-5	CAGRGGSETQYF	TGTGCCGGGCGGGGGGGTTCAGAGACCCAGTACTTC
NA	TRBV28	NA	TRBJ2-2	CASSPDLRGGTSRTGELFF	TGTGCCAGCAGTCCAGACCTGAGGGGGGGCACATCAAGGACCGGGGAGCTGTTTTTT
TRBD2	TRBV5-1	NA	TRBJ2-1	CASNPRGGGEKNEQFF	TGCGCCAGCAACCCCAGAGGCGGGGGTGAAAAGAATGAGCAGTTCTTC
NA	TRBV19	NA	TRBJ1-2	CASNNPQGIDYGYTF	TGTGCCAGTAACAACCCTCAGGGGATTGACTATGGCTACACCTTC